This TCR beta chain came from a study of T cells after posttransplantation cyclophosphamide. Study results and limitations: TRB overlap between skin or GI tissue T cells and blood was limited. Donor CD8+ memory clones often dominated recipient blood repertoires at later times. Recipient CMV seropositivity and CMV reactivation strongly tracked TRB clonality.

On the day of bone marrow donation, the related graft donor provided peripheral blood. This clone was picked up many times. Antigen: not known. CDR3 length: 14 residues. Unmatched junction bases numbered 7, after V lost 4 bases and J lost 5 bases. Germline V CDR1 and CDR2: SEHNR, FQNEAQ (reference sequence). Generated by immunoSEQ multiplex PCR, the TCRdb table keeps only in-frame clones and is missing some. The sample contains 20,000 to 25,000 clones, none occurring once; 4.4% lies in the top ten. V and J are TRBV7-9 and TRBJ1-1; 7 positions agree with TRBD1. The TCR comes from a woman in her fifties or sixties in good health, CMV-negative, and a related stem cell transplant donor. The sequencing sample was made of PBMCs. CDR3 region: CASSYGDRETEAFF. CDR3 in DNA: TGTGCCAGCAGCTACGGAGACAGGGAGACTGAAGCTTTCTTT.